The 22 T cell receptor beta chains given below trace back to one sample, sequenced in a study of blood T cell repertoires in COVID-19. Libraries were prepared by immunoSEQ multiplex PCR; TCRdb keeps only in-frame clonotypes and omits some of them. The sample holds approximately 96,000 clones, roughly 90% seen once. The specimen sequenced was peripheral blood. The receptor set was obtained from a human donor with COVID-19, enrolled during active disease. The donor label of this sample is uncertain.

V usage is TRBV5-8 and J usage is TRBJ1-1; no firm D call. Germline CDR1 reads SGHTS; CDR2 reads YDEGEE. V gave up 2 bases and J gave up 6 bases, with 11 bases separating them. This CDR3 spans 13 amino acids. The CDR3 protein is CASSFEGRAEAFF. Here the CDR3 DNA reads TGTGCCAGCAGCTTCGAGGGCCGGGCTGAAGCTTTCTTT.

The chain employs TRBV9 and TRBJ1-3, with 7 bases lining up with TRBD1. From germline, CDR1 is SGDLS and CDR2 YYNGEE. Trimming at V came to 2 bases and at J to 0 bases, leaving 2 bases not matched to a gene. The CDR3 runs 15 residues. In nucleotides, the CDR3 is TGTGCCAGCAGCGTCGGACAGGACTCTGGAAACACCATATATTTT. It codes for CASSVGQDSGNTIYF.

The chain employs TRBV30 and TRBJ2-1, with D possibly being TRBD2 (7 bases). CDR1 is GTSNPN, CDR2 SVGIG, per germline (reference sequence). V lost 2 bases and J lost 0, with 11 bases in between. CDR3 length: 15 amino acids. In DNA, the CDR3 is TGTGCCTGGAGTCGGGGGGCCAGCTCCTACAATGAGCAGTTCTTC. This gives the protein CAWSRGASSYNEQFF.

A single count supports this clone. CDR3 sequence: CASGHDRPTGELFF. For the CDR3, the DNA is TGTGCCAGCGGCCACGACAGACCCACCGGGGAGCTGTTTTTT. The chain couples TRBV5-5 to TRBJ2-2; perhaps TRBD1 as D (5 bases). The V end lost 7 bases, the J end lost 4 bases, and 14 bases lay between the germline ends. This CDR3 contains 14 residues. Germline CDR1 reads SGHKS; CDR2 reads YYEKEE (reference sequence).

This rearrangement joins TRBV4-1 to TRBJ1-1; 7 bases fit TRBD1. The CDR3 is made up of 16 amino acids. CDR1 and CDR2 from the germline V gene are MGHRA and YSYEKL. V dropped 4 bases and J dropped 0; count of bases not matched to a gene: 8. As DNA, the CDR3 is TGCGCCAGCAGCCTAGTATCCGGGACAGTGAACACTGAAGCTTTCTTT. Translating it yields CASSLVSGTVNTEAFF.

CDR3 DNA: TGTGCCAGCAGTACCCCAACAGGGGCTAGGCAGCCCCAGCATTTT. It yields the protein CASSTPTGARQPQHF. The V call is TRBV28, the J call TRBJ1-5, with 7 bases lining up with TRBD1. The V gene end was trimmed by 5 bases and the J gene end by 7 bases; junction bases not matched to a gene: 11. The CDR3 is 15 residues long. Germline V gives CDR1 MDHEN, CDR2 SYDVKM.

Details on this clone: A junction end diverges from the germline sequence, so it may reflect a read error. The rearrangement uses TRBV2 and TRBJ2-7, with 7 bases lining up with TRBD1. Germline values: CDR1 SNHLY, CDR2 FYNNEI. This CDR3 region has 12 residues. The CDR3: CASSAWTGGFGF. For the CDR3, the DNA is TGTGCCAGCAGTGCGTGGACAGGTGGATTCGGCTTC.

V gene TRBV11-2 combines with J gene TRBJ2-7; weak D call: TRBD1 (6 bases). Trimming left V 7 bases short and J 0 bases short, with 16 bases between. Germline CDR1 SGHAT, CDR2 FQNNGV. The CDR3 loop spans 15 amino acids. In nucleotides, the CDR3 is TGTGCCAGCACCAATCCCGTACAGGGCTCCTACGAGCAGTACTTC. Its protein is CASTNPVQGSYEQYF.

The gene calls are TRBV27 and TRBJ1-1; 7 bases match TRBD1. The germline gives CDR1 MNHEY, CDR2 SMNVEV (reference sequence). The J segment lost 4 bases and the V segment lost 2 bases, leaving 10 bases of the junction unmatched. The CDR3 contains 16 residues. The CDR3 sequence: CASSLNNRGKGTEAFF. In DNA, the CDR3 is TGTGCCAGCAGTTTAAACAACAGGGGTAAGGGCACTGAAGCTTTCTTT.

The chain has TRBV6-1 and TRBJ1-6, with D perhaps TRBD1 (6 bases). The CDR3 sequence is 17 residues long. V shed 4 bases and J shed 4 bases, with 17 bases lying between them. From germline, CDR1 is MNHNS and CDR2 SASEGT. The CDR3 DNA reads TGTGCCAGCAGTGGCCGGCGGCTGGACAGTTATAATTCACCCCTCCACTTT. This gives the protein CASSGRRLDSYNSPLHF.

The chain is built from TRBV11-3 and TRBJ2-7; D gene unclear. The length of the CDR3 is 14 residues. CDR1 is SGHNT, CDR2 YENEEA, per germline. Trimming left V 0 bases short and J 0 bases short, with 6 bases between. In DNA form, the CDR3 reads TGTGCCAGCAGCTTAGACAGTACCTCCTACGAGCAGTACTTC. Translated, it gives CASSLDSTSYEQYF. Drawing the rest from reference TRBV11-3 and TRBJ2-7, the complete variable domain is EAGVVQSPRYKIIEKKQPVAFWCNPISGHNTLYWYLQNLGQGPELLIRYENEEAVDDSQLPKDRFSAERLKGVDSTLKIQPAELGDSAVYLCASSLDSTSYEQYFGPGTRLTVT.

This clone has only one observation. J is TRBJ2-5 and V is TRBV11-3; the D gene is possibly TRBD2 (5 bases). CDR3 length: 15 amino acids. The germline V gene encodes CDR1 SGHNT and CDR2 YENEEA. Trimming removed 6 bases at V and 5 bases at J, with 19 bases between. For the CDR3, the DNA is TGTGCCAGCAGAGAGGAGGAGAGCAAACGGGAGACCCAGTACTTC. Protein product: CASREEESKRETQYF.

The chain is built from TRBV5-1 and TRBJ2-3, with 8 nucleotides matching TRBD2. Losses at the gene ends were 0 bases for V and 0 bases for J; bases not matched to a gene: 6. The germline gives CDR1 SGHRS, CDR2 YFSETQ. The CDR3 is 17 residues long. CDR3 bases: TGCGCCAGCAGCTTGGGCCTAGCGGGTCGAAGCACAGATACGCAGTATTTT. Encoded protein: CASSLGLAGRSTDTQYF.

This clone was detected a few times. V and J are TRBV7-9 and TRBJ1-2, with a weak D call TRBD1 (5 bases). The V gene's germline CDR1 is SEHNR and CDR2 FQNEAQ (reference sequence). Trimming stripped 1 base from V and 8 bases from J, with 20 bases between. This CDR3 region has 16 residues. In DNA form, the CDR3 reads TGTGCCAGCAGCTTAGACGTCAAGGGGAGGTCGAGGGGCTACACCTTC. Amino acid sequence: CASSLDVKGRSRGYTF.

The V gene is TRBV5-1, the J gene TRBJ2-1, with 11 bases identical to TRBD1. The CDR3 runs to 16 residues. In germline, CDR1 is SGHRS, CDR2 YFSETQ. V lost 1 base to trimming and J lost 7 bases; unmatched junction nucleotides: 7. The CDR3 region has the DNA TGCGCCAGCAGCTTGCCTAAAGGACAGGGGGCGAATGAGCAGTTCTTC. Its protein is CASSLPKGQGANEQFF.

The CDR3 is CASSTSRLAGAPDTQYF. Here the CDR3 DNA reads TGTGCCAGTAGTACTTCACGACTAGCGGGGGCGCCAGATACGCAGTATTTT. The chain joins TRBV19 to TRBJ2-3; 12 positions agree with TRBD2. The CDR3 has 17 residues. Trimming at V came to 4 bases and at J to 4 bases, leaving 9 bases not matched to a gene. Germline-derived CDR1 and CDR2 are LNHDA and SQIVND (reference sequence).

V usage is TRBV19 and J usage is TRBJ1-1, with a tentative D call TRBD1 (6 bases). Germline CDR1 and CDR2: LNHDA and SQIVND (reference sequence). This CDR3 is 14 amino acids long. Deletions cut 4 bases from V and 5 bases from J, with 14 bases between. CDR3 in DNA: TGTGCCAGTAGTACTGGGGGAAGGGGGACTGAAGCTTTCTTT. Translated, it gives CASSTGGRGTEAFF.

The chain couples TRBV4-1 to TRBJ1-5, with D maybe TRBD1 (5 bases). Per the germline V gene, CDR1 is MGHRA and CDR2 is YSYEKL. The CDR3 has 17 residues. Trimming shortened V by 4 bases and J by 2 bases, and 18 bases separated the two germline ends. Written as DNA, the CDR3 is TGCGCCAGCAGCCGGGAGCGGGGGGGGGAAGGCAATCAGCCCCAGCATTTT. This sequence encodes CASSRERGGEGNQPQHF.

This chain joins TRBV6-5 and TRBJ1-2; D gene ambiguous. Germline lookup yields CDR1 MNHEY and CDR2 SVGAGI. The CDR3 is 15 residues long. The V gene lost 6 bases and the J gene lost 5 bases, with 19 bases spanning the gap. The CDR3 coding sequence is TGTGCCAGCAGGCCCTTTGGGAGTGACCCATATGGCTACACCTTC. This sequence encodes CASRPFGSDPYGYTF.

This clone was counted a few times. This chain joins TRBV23-1 and TRBJ2-5; 10 bases map to TRBD1. TRBV23-1 is an ORF, and what it does is uncertain. Trimming took 4 bases from V and 1 from J; bases not matched to a gene: 15. The CDR3 contains 19 residues. CDR3 amino acids: CASSPPSSGTGDPQETQYF. The CDR3 DNA is TGCGCCAGCAGTCCCCCCTCTTCCGGGACAGGGGACCCCCAAGAGACCCAGTACTTC.

The chain uses TRBV29-1 and TRBJ2-7, with TRBD2 matching 15 bases. CDR1 SQVTM and CDR2 ANQGSEA come from the germline V gene. The CDR3 covers 16 residues. V was clipped by 5 bases and J by 3 bases; unmatched bases: 8. The CDR3 coding sequence is TGCAGCGTTCTGGGACTAGCGGGAGGTGGGATCTACGAGCAGTACTTC. Translation gives CSVLGLAGGGIYEQYF.

This rearrangement joins TRBV6-1 to TRBJ1-5; perhaps TRBD1 as D (5 bases). The germline gives CDR1 MNHNS, CDR2 SASEGT. This CDR3 region has 14 residues. V lost 3 bases and J lost 8, with 14 bases in between. CDR3 residues: CASSEMGRVKPQHF. CDR3 in DNA: TGTGCCAGCAGTGAGATGGGCAGGGTTAAGCCCCAGCATTTT.